This T cell receptor (beta chain) was recorded in a study of blood T cell repertoires in COVID-19. Background on the study: T cells, B-cell-depleted T cells, or PBMCs provided the cDNA or gDNA that served as material.

As processed by the authors: For nucleated cells, counts were estimated from reference gene primer amplification. TCRdb keeps only in-frame clones here, not all; method: immunoSEQ multiplex PCR. V and J calls and clone size are copied from that table; D and trimming were computed from the DNA. The profile covers about 310,000 clones, with approximately 86% appearing a single time and over 1% taken by the ten largest. This CDR3 contains 17 residues. Trimming pared 1 base from V and 0 bases from J, leaving 10 bases between. In germline, CDR1 is SEHNR, CDR2 FQNEAQ (reference sequence). The gene calls are TRBV7-9 and TRBJ2-6, with D hard to call. The sequence derives from an older man with acute or convalescent COVID-19. The specimen sequenced was peripheral blood. For the CDR3, the DNA is TGTGCCAGCAGCTTAGGATGGGCAGACTCTGGGGCCAACGTCCTGACTTTC. As protein: CASSLGWADSGANVLTF.